This T cell receptor (beta chain) emerged from a study of OX40 agonist ivuxolimab in advanced cancers. Study-wide background: Partial responses occurred in Three dose-escalation patients, one with hepatocellular carcinoma and two with cutaneous melanoma.

The CDR3 has 13 residues. V was shortened by 6 bases and J by 7 bases, with 16 bases between the two germline ends. Looked up from germline, CDR1 is MNHNY and CDR2 is SVGAGI (reference sequence). Produced via immunoSEQ multiplex PCR; TCRdb's table is partial and in-frame only. The sample includes about 87,000 clones, over 80% of them seen just once. This receptor was taken from an adult with an advanced solid tumor such as melanoma, head and neck, liver or kidney cancer. This rearrangement joins TRBV6-6 to TRBJ2-7; D gene uncertain. The material was CD4+ or CD8+ T cells sorted from blood, obtained in a trial of the OX40 agonist ivuxolimab. CDR3 in amino acids: CASRGDTSGEQYF. The DNA of the CDR3 is TGTGCCAGCAGAGGAGACACTTCCGGAGAGCAGTACTTC.